This T cell receptor (beta chain) comes out of a study of blood T cell repertoires in COVID-19 (dated by TCRdb to 2018 to 2020). A note on the overall study: Samples from collaborators originated in the United States, Italy and Spain and spanned both the acute and convalescent phases of COVID-19. Where available, HLA class I and class II types were obtained from metadata supplied by the sample provider rather than from assay-based typing. Samples were obtained from the ongoing ImmuneRACE study (first 160 participants) and from 1,254 subjects provided by 6 global collaborators. Subjects who had been exposed to COVID-19, were actively infected with it, or had recovered from it provided the deeply sampled blood TCRbeta repertoires that made up the dataset. The repertoires were released in a freely available public database meant as a resource for research on the immune response to SARS-CoV-2. The prospective study material was composed of cDNA or gDNA derived from T cells, B-cell-depleted T cells, or PBMCs. Sample metadata almost always included a de-identified subject ID, COVID-19 status, age in years and sex. Overall results and qualifications from the work: The amount of clinical and demographic metadata varied by source and participant and was provided uncurated.

As to this clone: The antigen it recognizes is unknown. Per-nucleotide qualities are absent, and no much larger clonotype sits a single base away.

Whole blood was collected in K2EDTA tubes by collaborating institutions according to the institutions' own protocols. Collaborator samples were shipped for TCRbeta analysis as frozen whole blood, isolated PBMCs, or DNA extracted from either sample type. TCRbeta CDR3 regions were amplified from genomic DNA using the immunoSEQ Assay, a bias-controlled multiplex PCR. The source study handled its data this way. Within the assay, amplification of reference gene primers was used to estimate how many nucleated cells each sample contained. To quantify the absolute abundance of each unique TCRbeta CDR3 rearrangement, sequence reads were collapsed and filtered. For each sample, productive Simpson clonality was calculated as the square root of Simpson's diversity index across productive rearrangements. TCRdb stores this immuneACCESS table with in-frame sequences only. Part of the clones is absent; in the studies checked, under half of the shortfall reflects unresolved V genes, and no reason is known for the rest. The V and J calls and clone size are taken from that table; D and trimming were inferred from the DNA. For this sample the table gives 450,000 to 500,000 clones, of which around 85% were detected only once. Approximately 3% of the sample comes from the top ten.

At the junction V is shortened by 0 bases and J by 2 bases, with 8 bases in between. Taken from cysteine to phenylalanine, the CDR3 has 14 residues. The retained sequence is limited to the CDR3, 42 bases, with the frame set at the first base. Taken from the germline V gene, the CDR1 and CDR2 loops are SGHTS and YDEGEE. This clonotype originated in a human donor in a cohort sampled during active COVID-19. Here the chain combines TRBV5-8 and TRBJ1-1; 5 matching bases give a weak D call of TRBD1. The sequenced material came from peripheral blood. The CDR3 region: CASSLGQPNTEAFF. The DNA is TGTGCCAGCAGCTTGGGACAGCCTAACACTGAAGCTTTCTTT.